This TCR beta chain was found in a study of shared clonotypes between healthy human individuals. Study results and limitations: Of the naive CD4 clonotypes, about 5% were shared across several donors.

Data came from immunoSEQ multiplex PCR; TCRdb stores just in-frame clones and leaves some out. The table shows 600,000 to 750,000 clones, with 72% occurring only once. To note about this clone: No antigen is known for it.

The sample comprised memory CD4+ T cells sorted from blood. Subset of the sample: CD45RA-negative fraction. The TCR sequence derives from a woman aged 25 to 45 in good health.

The CDR3 reads CASKKREIADTQYF. CDR3 nucleotides: TGTGCCAGCAAGAAGCGGGAGATAGCAGATACGCAGTATTTT. The chain couples TRBV27 to TRBJ2-3; 8 bases fit TRBD2. V gave up 7 bases and J gave up 4 bases; unmatched junction bases: 7. The CDR3 runs to 14 residues. Looked up from germline, CDR1 is MNHEY and CDR2 is SMNVEV (reference sequence).